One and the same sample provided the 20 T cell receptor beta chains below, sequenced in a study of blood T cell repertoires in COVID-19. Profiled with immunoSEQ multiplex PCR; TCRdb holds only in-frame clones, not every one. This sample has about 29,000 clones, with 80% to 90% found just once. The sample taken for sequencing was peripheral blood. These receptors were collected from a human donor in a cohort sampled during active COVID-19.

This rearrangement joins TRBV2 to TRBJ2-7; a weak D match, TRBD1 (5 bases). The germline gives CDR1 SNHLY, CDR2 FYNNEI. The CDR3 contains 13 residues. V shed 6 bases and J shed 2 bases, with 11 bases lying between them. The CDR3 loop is CASRMAGTYEQYF. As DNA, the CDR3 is TGTGCCAGCAGAATGGCAGGGACCTACGAGCAGTACTTC. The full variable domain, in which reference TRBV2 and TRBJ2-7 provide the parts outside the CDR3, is EPEVTQTPSHQVTQMGQEVILRCVPISNHLYFYWYRQILGQKVEFLVSFYNNEISEKSEIFDDQFSVERPDGSNFTLKIRSTKLEDSAMYFCASRMAGTYEQYFGPGTRLTVT.

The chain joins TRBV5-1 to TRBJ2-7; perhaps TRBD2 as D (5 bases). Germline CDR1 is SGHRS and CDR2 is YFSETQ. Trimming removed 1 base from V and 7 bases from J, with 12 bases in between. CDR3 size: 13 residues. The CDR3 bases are TGCGCCAGCAGCTTGAGCGCGGGTAGAGAGCAGTACTTC. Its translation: CASSLSAGREQYF.

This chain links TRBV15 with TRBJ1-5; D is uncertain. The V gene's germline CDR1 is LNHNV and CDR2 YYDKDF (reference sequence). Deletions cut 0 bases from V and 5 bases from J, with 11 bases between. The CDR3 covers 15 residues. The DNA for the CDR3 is TGTGCCACCAGCAGAGATCCGGGAGGGCATCAGCCCCAGCATTTT. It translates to CATSRDPGGHQPQHF.

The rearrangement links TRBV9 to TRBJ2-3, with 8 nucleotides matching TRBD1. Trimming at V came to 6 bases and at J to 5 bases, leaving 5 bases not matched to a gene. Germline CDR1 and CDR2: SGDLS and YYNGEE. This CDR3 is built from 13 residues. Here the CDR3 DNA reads TGTGCCAGCACTCAGGGGGCGCAAGATACGCAGTATTTT. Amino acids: CASTQGAQDTQYF.

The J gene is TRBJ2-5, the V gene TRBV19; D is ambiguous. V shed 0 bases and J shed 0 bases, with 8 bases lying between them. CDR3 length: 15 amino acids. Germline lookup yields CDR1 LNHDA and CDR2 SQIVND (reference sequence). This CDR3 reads CASSIDEADQETQYF. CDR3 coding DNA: TGTGCCAGTAGTATAGATGAGGCAGACCAAGAGACCCAGTACTTC.

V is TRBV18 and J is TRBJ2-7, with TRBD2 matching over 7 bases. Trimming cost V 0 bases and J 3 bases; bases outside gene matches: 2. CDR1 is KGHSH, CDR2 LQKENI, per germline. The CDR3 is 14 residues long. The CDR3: CASSPPSGVYEQYF. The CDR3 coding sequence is TGTGCCAGCTCACCACCGAGCGGGGTCTACGAGCAGTACTTC.

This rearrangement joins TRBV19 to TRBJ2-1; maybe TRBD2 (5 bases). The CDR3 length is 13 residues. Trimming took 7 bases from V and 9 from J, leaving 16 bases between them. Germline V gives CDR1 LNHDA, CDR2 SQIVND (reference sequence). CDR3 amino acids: CASNLGVRSEQFF. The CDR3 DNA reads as TGTGCCAGTAACCTCGGGGTAAGAAGTGAGCAGTTCTTC.

CDR3: CASSMGSGMGDQPQHF. CDR3 nucleotides: TGTGCCAGTAGTATGGGGTCGGGGATGGGAGATCAGCCCCAGCATTTT. The rearrangement joins TRBV19 to TRBJ1-5; D uncertain. The V and J ends lost 3 bases and 5 bases respectively, with 17 bases between them. This CDR3 contains 16 residues. Germline loops: CDR1 LNHDA, CDR2 SQIVND (reference sequence).

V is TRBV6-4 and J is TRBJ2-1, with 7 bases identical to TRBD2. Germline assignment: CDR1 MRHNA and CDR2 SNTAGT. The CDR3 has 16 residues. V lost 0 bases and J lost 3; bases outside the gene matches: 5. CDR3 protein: CASSDSGGAGYNEQFF. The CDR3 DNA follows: TGTGCCAGCAGTGACTCGGGAGGGGCGGGCTACAATGAGCAGTTCTTC.

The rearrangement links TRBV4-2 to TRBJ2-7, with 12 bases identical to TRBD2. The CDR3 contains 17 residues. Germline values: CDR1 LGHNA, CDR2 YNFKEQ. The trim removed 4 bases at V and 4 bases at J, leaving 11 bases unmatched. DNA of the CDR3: TGTGCCAGCAGCCGTGGACTAGCGGGGACTCAGGGGTACGAGCAGTACTTC. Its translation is CASSRGLAGTQGYEQYF.

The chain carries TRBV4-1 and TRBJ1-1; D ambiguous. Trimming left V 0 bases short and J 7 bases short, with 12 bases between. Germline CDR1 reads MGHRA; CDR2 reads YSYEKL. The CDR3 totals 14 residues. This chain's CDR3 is CASSQDQVMGEAFF. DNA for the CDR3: TGCGCCAGCAGCCAAGATCAGGTTATGGGTGAAGCTTTCTTT.

Here the CDR3 reads CASSPPVGRAKNIQYF. Written as DNA, the CDR3 is TGTGCCAGCTCACCACCGGTGGGGCGAGCCAAAAACATTCAGTACTTC. V gene TRBV18 combines with J gene TRBJ2-4, with D perhaps TRBD1 (5 bases). The germline CDR1 and CDR2 sequences are KGHSH and LQKENI. The CDR3 extends over 16 amino acids. Trimming pared 0 bases from V and 0 bases from J, leaving 9 bases between.

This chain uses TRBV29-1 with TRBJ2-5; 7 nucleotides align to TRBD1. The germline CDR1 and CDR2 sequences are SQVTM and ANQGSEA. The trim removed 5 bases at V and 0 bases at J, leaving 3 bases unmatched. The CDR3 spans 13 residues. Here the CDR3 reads CSVYGQDQETQYF. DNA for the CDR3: TGCAGCGTTTACGGACAGGACCAAGAGACCCAGTACTTC.

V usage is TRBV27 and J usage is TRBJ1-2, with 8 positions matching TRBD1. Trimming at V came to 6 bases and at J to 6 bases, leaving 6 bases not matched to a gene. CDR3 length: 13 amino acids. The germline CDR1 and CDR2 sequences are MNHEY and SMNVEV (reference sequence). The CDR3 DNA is TGTGCCAGCAGCCAGAGACAGGGGAATGGCTACACCTTC. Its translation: CASSQRQGNGYTF.

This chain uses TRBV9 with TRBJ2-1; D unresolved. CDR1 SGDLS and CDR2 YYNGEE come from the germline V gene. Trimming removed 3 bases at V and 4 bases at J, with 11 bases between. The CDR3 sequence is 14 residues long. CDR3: CASSEDSLYNEQFF. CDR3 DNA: TGTGCCAGCAGCGAAGATAGCCTGTACAATGAGCAGTTCTTC.

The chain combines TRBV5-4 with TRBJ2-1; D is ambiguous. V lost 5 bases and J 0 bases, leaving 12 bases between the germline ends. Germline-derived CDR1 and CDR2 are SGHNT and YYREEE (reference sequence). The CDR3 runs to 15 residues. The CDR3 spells CASSRTVSSYNEQFF. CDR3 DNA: TGTGCCAGCAGTCGTACAGTAAGCTCCTACAATGAGCAGTTCTTC.

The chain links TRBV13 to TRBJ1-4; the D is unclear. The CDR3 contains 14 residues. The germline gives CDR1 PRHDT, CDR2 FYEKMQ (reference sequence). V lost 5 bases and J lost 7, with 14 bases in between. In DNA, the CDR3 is TGTGCCAGCAGCGCTCCCCGGTATAGTGAAAAACTGTTTTTT. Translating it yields CASSAPRYSEKLFF.

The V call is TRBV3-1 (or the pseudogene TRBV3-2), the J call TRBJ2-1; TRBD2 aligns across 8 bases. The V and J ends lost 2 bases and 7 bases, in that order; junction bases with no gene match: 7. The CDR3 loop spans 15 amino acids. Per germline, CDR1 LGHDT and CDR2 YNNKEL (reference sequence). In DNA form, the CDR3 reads TGTGCCAGCAGCCAACCGCTCGGGGGGGCGAATGAGCAGTTCTTC. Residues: CASSQPLGGANEQFF.

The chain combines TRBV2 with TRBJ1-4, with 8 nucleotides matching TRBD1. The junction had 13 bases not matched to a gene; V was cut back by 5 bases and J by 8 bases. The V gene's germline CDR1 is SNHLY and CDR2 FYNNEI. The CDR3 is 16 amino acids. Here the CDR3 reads CASSYQGASIREKLFF. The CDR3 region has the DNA TGTGCCAGCAGTTACCAGGGGGCGTCGATTCGGGAAAAACTGTTTTTT.

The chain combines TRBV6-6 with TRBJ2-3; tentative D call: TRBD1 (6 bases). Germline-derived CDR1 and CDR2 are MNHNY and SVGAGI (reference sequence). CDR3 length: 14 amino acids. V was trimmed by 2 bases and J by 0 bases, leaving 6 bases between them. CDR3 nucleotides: TGTGCCAGCAGTTACGGACAGAGCACAGATACGCAGTATTTT. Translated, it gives CASSYGQSTDTQYF.